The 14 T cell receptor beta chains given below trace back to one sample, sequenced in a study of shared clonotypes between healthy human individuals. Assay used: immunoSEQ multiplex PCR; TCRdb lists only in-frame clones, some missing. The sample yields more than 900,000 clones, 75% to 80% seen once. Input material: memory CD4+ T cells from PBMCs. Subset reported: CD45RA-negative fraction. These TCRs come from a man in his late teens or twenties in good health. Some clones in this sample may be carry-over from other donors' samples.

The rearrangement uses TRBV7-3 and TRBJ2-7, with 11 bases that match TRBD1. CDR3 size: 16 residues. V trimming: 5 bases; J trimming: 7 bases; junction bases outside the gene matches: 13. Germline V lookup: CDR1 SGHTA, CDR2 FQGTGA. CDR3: CASSPDRGRPLGEQYF. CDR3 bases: TGTGCCAGCAGCCCGGACAGGGGGCGGCCTCTGGGAGAGCAGTACTTC.

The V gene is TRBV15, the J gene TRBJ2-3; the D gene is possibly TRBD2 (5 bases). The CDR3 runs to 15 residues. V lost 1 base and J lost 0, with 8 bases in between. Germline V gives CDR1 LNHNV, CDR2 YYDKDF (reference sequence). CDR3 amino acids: CATSRVGGSTDTQYF. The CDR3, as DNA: TGTGCCACCAGCAGAGTTGGCGGGAGCACAGATACGCAGTATTTT. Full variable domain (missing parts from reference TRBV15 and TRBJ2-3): DAMVIQNPRYQVTQFGKPVTLSCSQTLNHNVMYWYQQKSSQAPKLLFHYYDKDFNNEADTPDNFQSRRPNTSFCFLDIRSPGLGDTAMYLCATSRVGGSTDTQYFGPGTRLTVL.

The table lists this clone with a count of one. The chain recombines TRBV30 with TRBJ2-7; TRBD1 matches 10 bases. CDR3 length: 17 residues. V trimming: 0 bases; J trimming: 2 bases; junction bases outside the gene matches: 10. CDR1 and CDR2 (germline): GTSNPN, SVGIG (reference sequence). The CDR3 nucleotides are TGTGCCTGGAGTGTAAAGGACAGGGGGAGAGTTCCCTACGAGCAGTACTTC. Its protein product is CAWSVKDRGRVPYEQYF. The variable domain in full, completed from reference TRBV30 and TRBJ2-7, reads SQTIHQWPATLVQPVGSPLSLECTVEGTSNPNLYWYRQAAGRGLQLLFYSVGIGQISSEVPQNLSASRPQDRQFILSSKKLLLSDSGFYLCAWSVKDRGRVPYEQYFGPGTRLTVT.

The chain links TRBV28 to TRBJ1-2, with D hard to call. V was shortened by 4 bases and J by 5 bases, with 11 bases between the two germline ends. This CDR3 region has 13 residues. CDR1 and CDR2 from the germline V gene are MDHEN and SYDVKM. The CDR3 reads CASSWNSGYGYTF. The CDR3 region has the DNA TGTGCCAGCAGTTGGAACAGCGGGTATGGCTACACCTTC.

CDR3 in amino acids: CASPGLVKCYGKYAFADIQYF. For the CDR3, the DNA is TGTGCCAGCCCGGGACTAGTTAAATGCTATGGAAAGTACGCATTCGCGGACATTCAGTACTTC. The chain has TRBV27 and TRBJ2-4; 8 bases are shared with TRBD2. V was pared by 8 bases and J by 8 bases, with 32 bases of the junction left unmatched. CDR3 length: 21 residues. Germline CDR1 and CDR2: MNHEY and SMNVEV (reference sequence).

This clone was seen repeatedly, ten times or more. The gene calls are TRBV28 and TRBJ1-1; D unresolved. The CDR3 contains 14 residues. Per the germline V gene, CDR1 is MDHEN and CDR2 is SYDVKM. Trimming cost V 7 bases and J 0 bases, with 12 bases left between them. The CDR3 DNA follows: TGTGCCAGCACCTTTTGGGCCATGAACACTGAAGCTTTCTTT. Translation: CASTFWAMNTEAFF.

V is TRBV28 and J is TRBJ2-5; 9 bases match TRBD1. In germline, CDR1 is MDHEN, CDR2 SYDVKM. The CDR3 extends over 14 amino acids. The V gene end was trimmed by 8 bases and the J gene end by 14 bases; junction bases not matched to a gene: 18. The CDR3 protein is CASDQNRGRARKYF. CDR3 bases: TGTGCCAGCGATCAGAACAGGGGGCGGGCGAGGAAATACTTC.

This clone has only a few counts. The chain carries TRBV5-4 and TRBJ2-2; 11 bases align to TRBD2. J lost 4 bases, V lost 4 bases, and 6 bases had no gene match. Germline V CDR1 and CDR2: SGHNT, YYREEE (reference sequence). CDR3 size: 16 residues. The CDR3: CASSGIAGGTTGELFF. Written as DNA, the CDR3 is TGTGCCAGCAGCGGGATAGCGGGAGGGACCACCGGGGAGCTGTTTTTT.

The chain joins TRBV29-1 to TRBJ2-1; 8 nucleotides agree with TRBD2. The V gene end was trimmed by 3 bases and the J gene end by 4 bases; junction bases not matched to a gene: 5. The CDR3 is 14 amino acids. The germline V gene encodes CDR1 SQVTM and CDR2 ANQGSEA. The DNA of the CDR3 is TGCAGCGTTGAGGTAGCGGGACGATACAATGAGCAGTTCTTC. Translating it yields CSVEVAGRYNEQFF.

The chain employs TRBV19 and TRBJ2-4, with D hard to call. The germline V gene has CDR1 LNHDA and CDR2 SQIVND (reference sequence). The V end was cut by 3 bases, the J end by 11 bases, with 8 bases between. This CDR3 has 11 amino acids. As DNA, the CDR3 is TGTGCCAGTAGTATTTGGTATTTTCAGTACTTC. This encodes CASSIWYFQYF.

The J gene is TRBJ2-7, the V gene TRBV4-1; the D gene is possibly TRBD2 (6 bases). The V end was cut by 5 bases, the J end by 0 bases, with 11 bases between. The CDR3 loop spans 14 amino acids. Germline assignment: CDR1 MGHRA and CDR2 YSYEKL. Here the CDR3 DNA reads TGCGCCAGCAGCACGGGACTTGCCTCCTACGAGCAGTACTTC. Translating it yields CASSTGLASYEQYF.

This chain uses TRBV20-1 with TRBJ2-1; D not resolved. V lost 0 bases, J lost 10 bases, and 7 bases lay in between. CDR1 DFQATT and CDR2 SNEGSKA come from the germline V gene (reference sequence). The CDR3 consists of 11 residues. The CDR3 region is CSARDMTEQFF. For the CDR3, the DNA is TGCAGTGCTAGAGATATGACCGAGCAGTTCTTC.

The CDR3 nucleotides read TGTGCCAGCAGTGATTCTGGGGTTGGTAGTAAGTACTTC. Protein sequence: CASSDSGVGSKYF. This sequence joins TRBV7-2 and TRBJ2-7; D gene unclear. Trimming shortened V by 6 bases and J by 11 bases, and 20 bases separated the two germline ends. The CDR3 is made up of 13 amino acids. Germline CDR1 and CDR2: SGHTA and FQGNSA.

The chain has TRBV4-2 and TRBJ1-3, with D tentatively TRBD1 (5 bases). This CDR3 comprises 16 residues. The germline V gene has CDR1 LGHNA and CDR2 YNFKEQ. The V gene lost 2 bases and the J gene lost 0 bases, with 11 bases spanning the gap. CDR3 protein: CASSQRVGVSGNTIYF. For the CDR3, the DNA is TGTGCCAGCAGCCAACGTGTGGGGGTCTCTGGAAACACCATATATTTT.